The T cell receptor beta chain under discussion was sequenced for a study of tumor-infiltrating lymphocytes in primary liver carcinoma. Study-level information: Patients of both sexes were 30 to 69 years old.

Reverse transcription of about 500 ng total RNA with a constant-region primer produced TCR beta cDNA. What produced the TCR beta libraries was three nested multiplex PCR rounds using slightly modified ARM-PCR. TRBV1-TRBV30 forward primers paired with a C-beta reverse primer were used in the first two PCR rounds, which ran roughly 9 cycles each. TCRdb re-analysed the multiplex PCR reads in MiXCR, keeping a single row per CDR3 protein. The table lists around 330,000 distinct CDR3 sequences, about 62% of them singletons. V shed 4 bases and J 7 bases; nucleotides not matched to a gene: 13. The CDR3 sequence is 16 residues long. CDR1 and CDR2 (germline): MNHEY, SVGEGT. Germline DNA was extracted alongside blood RNA, which was obtained from unsorted whole blood. Every patient had chronic HBV infection and was treatment-naive. This clonotype came up many times.

This chain links TRBV6-2 or TRBV6-3 with TRBJ2-5; TRBD2 matches at 9 bases. Input material: peripheral blood. The receptor was isolated from a man between 35 and 55 years old with primary liver carcinoma and hepatitis B virus infection. CDR3: CASSWPQAGGMGTQYF. The DNA of the CDR3 is TGTGCCAGCAGTTGGCCTCAAGCGGGAGGAATGGGGACCCAGTACTTC.